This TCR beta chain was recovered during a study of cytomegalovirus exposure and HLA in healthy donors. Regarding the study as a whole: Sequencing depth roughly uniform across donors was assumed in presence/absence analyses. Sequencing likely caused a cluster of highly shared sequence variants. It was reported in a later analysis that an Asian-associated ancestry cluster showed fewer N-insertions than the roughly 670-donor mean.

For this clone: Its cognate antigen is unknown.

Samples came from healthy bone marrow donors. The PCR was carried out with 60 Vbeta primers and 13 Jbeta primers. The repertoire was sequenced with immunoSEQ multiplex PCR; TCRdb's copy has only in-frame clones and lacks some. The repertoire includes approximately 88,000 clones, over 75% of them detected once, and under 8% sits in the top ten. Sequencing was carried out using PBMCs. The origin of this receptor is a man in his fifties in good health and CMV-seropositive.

The CDR3: CASSPGASGGISTDTQYF. The CDR3 DNA reads TGTGCCAGCAGCCCCGGGGCTAGCGGGGGAATAAGCACAGATACGCAGTATTTT. J is TRBJ2-3 and V is TRBV5-6, with 10 bases identical to TRBD2. With 4 bases clipped from V and 0 bases from J, the junction kept 11 bases outside the gene matches. CDR3 length equals 18 residues. Germline V gene sequence: CDR1 SGHDT, CDR2 YYEEEE.